This T cell receptor beta chain was obtained from a study of cytomegalovirus exposure and HLA in healthy donors. This PCR relied on a set of 60 Vbeta primers and 13 Jbeta primers. Per the original data handling: Later work found tens of millions of unique TCR beta chains, with around 10 million shared. Assay: immunoSEQ multiplex PCR; the TCRdb copy retains only in-frame clones and omits some. The V and J calls and clone size are taken from that table; D and trimming were inferred from the DNA. The sample has roughly 300,000 clones, 86% seen once; the top ten hold roughly 4%. Findings and caveats of the study: A later analysis showed that HLA-associated TCR beta chains had undergone more clonal expansion than equally common others.

The CDR3 is 16 amino acids. V gave up 4 bases and J gave up 7 bases; unmatched junction bases: 10. Germline V gene data show CDR1 as SGHTA and CDR2 as FQGTGA. The sample holds a few counts of this clone. Its cognate antigen is unknown. The rearrangement links TRBV7-3 to TRBJ2-1; 10 bases line up with TRBD2. This sequence originates from a man aged 40-55 years in good health and CMV-seropositive. The sequenced material came from PBMCs. CDR3 sequence: CASSSQSGRASNEQFF. The CDR3 DNA reads as TGTGCCAGCAGCTCCCAAAGCGGGAGGGCCAGTAATGAGCAGTTCTTC.